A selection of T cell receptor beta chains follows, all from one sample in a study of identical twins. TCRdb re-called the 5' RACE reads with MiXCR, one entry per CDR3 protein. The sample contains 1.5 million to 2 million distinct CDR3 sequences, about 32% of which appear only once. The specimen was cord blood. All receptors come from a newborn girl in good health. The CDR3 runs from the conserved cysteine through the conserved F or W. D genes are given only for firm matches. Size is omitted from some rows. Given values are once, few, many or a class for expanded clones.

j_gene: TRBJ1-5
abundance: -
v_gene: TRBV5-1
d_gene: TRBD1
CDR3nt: TGCGCCAGCAGGCCGGACAGGGAGGATCAGCCCCAGCATTTT
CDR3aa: CASRPDREDQPQHF

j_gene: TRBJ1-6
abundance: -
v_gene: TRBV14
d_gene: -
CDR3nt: TGTGCCAGCAGCCAAGGTATCGAATCAGGATGGGATTCACCCCTCCACTTT
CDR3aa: CASSQGIESGWDSPLHF

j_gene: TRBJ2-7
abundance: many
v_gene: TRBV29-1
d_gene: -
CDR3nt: TGCAGCGTTGAGGTGACAGGCTCCTACGAGCAGTACTTC
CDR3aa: CSVEVTGSYEQYF

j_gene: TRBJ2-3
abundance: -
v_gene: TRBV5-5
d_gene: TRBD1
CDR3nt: TGTGCCAGCAGCCGACCCGGACAGGGGTCCCCAGATACGCAGTATTTT
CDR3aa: CASSRPGQGSPDTQYF

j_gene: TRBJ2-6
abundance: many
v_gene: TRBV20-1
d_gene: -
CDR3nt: TGCAGTGCTAGACAGGGGTCTGGGGCCAACGTCCTGACTTTC
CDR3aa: CSARQGSGANVLTF

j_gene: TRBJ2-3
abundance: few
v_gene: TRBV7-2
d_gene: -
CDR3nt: TGTGCCAGCAGCCTCTCGACTAGTGCGGCAGATACGCAGTATTTT
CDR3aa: CASSLSTSAADTQYF

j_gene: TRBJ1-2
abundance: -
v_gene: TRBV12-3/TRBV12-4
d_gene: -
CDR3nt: TGTGCCAGCAGCCGCGGGGACTTACCCTATGGCTACACCTTC
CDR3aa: CASSRGDLPYGYTF

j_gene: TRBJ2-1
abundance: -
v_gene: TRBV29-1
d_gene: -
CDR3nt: TGCAGCGTTGAGTCCAGGGACTCCTACGAGCAGTTCTTC
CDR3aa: CSVESRDSYEQFF

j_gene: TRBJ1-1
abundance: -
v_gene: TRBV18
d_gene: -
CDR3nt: TGTGCCAGCTCACGGAGTGTAGGGACCGGGGTCCCTGAAGCTTTCTTT
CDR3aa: CASSRSVGTGVPEAFF

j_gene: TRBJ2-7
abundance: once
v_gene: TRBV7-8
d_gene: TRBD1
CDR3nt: TGTGCCAGCACCCTCAGGGGGCGGTACAATGAGCAGTACTTC
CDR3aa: CASTLRGRYNEQYF

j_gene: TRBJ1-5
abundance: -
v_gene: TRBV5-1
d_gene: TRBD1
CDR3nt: TGCGCCAGCAGATTCCTCACAGGGGGCGATCAGCCCCAGCATTTT
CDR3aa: CASRFLTGGDQPQHF

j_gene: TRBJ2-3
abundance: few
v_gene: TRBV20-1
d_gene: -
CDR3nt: TGCAGTGCTTCCCATCAGACAGGCGGCCCAGATACGCAGTATTTT
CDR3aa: CSASHQTGGPDTQYF

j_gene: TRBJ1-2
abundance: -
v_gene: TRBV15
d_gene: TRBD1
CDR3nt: TGTGCCACCAGCACCACTCCGACAGGGAACTATGGCTACACCTTC
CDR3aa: CATSTTPTGNYGYTF

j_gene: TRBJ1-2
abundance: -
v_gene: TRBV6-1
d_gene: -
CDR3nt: TGTGCCGGCGGTCTGTATAACTATGGCTACACCTTC
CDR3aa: CAGGLYNYGYTF

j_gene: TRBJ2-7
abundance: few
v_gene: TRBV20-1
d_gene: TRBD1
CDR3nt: TGCAGTGCCAGACAGGGACAGTCCTACGAGCAGTACTTC
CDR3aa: CSARQGQSYEQYF

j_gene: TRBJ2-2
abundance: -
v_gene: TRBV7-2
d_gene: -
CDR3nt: TGTGCCAGCAGCTTAGGGGGGGCGACCGGGGAGCTGTTTTTT
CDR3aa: CASSLGGATGELFF

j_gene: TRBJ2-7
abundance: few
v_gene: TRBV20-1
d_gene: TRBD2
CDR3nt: TGCAGTGCTGGGAATAGAGCGGGGGGGGCTTACGAGCAGTACTTC
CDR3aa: CSAGNRAGGAYEQYF

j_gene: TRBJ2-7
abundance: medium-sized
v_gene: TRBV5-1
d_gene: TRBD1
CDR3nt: TGTGCCAGCAGTTTACAGGGGTACGAGCAGTACTTC
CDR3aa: CASSLQGYEQYF

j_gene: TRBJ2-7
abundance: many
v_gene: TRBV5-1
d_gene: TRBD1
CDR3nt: TGCGCCAGCAGCCTTACAGGGGACGAGCAGTACTTC
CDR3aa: CASSLTGDEQYF

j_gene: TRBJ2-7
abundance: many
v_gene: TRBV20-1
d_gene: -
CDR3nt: TGCAGTGCTAGAGAAGGAGGTTCCTACGAGCAGTACTTC
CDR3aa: CSAREGGSYEQYF

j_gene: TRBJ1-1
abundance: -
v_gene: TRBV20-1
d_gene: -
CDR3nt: TGCAGTGCTAGACGGCAGATGAACACTGAAGCTTTCTTT
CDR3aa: CSARRQMNTEAFF

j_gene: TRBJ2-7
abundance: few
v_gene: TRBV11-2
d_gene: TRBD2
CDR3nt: TGTGCCAGCAGCGCGGGACTAGCGGGAGGTTCCTACGAGCAGTACTTC
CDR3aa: CASSAGLAGGSYEQYF

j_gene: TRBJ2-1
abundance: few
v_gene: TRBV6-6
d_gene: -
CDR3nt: TGTGCCAGCAGTTACGGGCGGGGTAAGGATGAGCAGTTCTTC
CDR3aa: CASSYGRGKDEQFF

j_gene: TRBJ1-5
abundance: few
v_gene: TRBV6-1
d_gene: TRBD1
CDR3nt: TGTGCCAGCAGTGAAGCCGGGCAGGGGGGCAATCAGCCCCAGCATTTT
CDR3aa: CASSEAGQGGNQPQHF

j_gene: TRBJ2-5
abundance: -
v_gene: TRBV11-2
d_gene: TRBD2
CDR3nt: TGTGCCAGCAGCTCCTTAACCGGGACTAGCGGGAGGAAGACCCAGTACTTC
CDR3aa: CASSSLTGTSGRKTQYF

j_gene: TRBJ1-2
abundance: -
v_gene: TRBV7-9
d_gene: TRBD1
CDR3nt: TGTGCCAGCAGCCCCAAAGACAGGGAAGGAGGCTACACCTTC
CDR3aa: CASSPKDREGGYTF

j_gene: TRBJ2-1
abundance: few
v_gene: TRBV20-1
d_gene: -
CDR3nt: TGCAGTGCTAGGCCTCAGGGTGCCCGCTTGACCTACAATGAGCAGTTCTTC
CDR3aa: CSARPQGARLTYNEQFF

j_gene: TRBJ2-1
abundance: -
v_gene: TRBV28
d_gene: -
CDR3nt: TGTGCCAGCAGTTTAGGAGAGCCCAATGAGCAGTTCTTC
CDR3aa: CASSLGEPNEQFF